The 16 T cell receptor beta chains reported below all come from one sample, sequenced in a study of T cell responses to AZD1222 COVID-19 vaccine. Clones were read by immunoSEQ multiplex PCR, and TCRdb kept only the in-frame ones, dropping some. The sample holds about 130,000 clones, about 90% seen once. The sample in question was peripheral blood, obtained on day 0 of AZD1222 vaccination. These receptors were obtained from an adult in good health.

The gene calls are TRBV7-6 and TRBJ2-5, with 11 bases lining up with TRBD2. CDR3 size: 16 residues. Germline V CDR1 and CDR2: SGHVS, FNYEAQ. The ends lost 1 base at V and 5 bases at J; junction bases unmatched: 6. CDR3 sequence: CASSLEASGGRETQYF. The CDR3 nucleotides read TGTGCCAGCAGCTTAGAGGCTAGCGGGGGGCGGGAGACCCAGTACTTC. The full variable domain, in which reference TRBV7-6 and TRBJ2-5 provide the parts outside the CDR3, is GAGVSQSPRYKVTKRGQDVALRCDPISGHVSLYWYRQALGQGPEFLTYFNYEAQQDKSGLPNDRFSAERPEGSISTLTIQRTEQRDSAMYRCASSLEASGGRETQYFGPGTRLLVL.

The genes are TRBV30 and TRBJ1-3, with D tentatively TRBD1 (6 bases). The CDR3 totals 15 residues. Germline CDR1 reads GTSNPN; CDR2 reads SVGIG (reference sequence). V was shortened by 7 bases and J by 0 bases, with 16 bases between the two germline ends. The DNA for the CDR3 is TGTGCCTTCAGGGCAGGGGCCATCTCTGGAAACACCATATATTTT. Protein: CAFRAGAISGNTIYF.

The CDR3 loop reads CASSKDDYGYTF. CDR3 in DNA: TGTGCCAGCAGCAAGGACGACTATGGCTACACCTTC. This chain uses TRBV7-2 with TRBJ1-2, with no clear D. This CDR3 has 12 residues. CDR1 is SGHTA, CDR2 FQGNSA, per germline. Trimming removed 5 bases from V and 3 bases from J, with 7 bases in between.

The rearrangement uses TRBV27 and TRBJ1-2; TRBD1 is a possible D gene (5 bases). Germline loops: CDR1 MNHEY, CDR2 SMNVEV (reference sequence). This CDR3 comprises 13 residues. The V gene lost 2 bases and the J gene lost 8 bases, with 12 bases spanning the gap. The CDR3, as DNA: TGTGCCAGCAGTTTACGACAGACTGAAGGCTACACCTTC. Its translation: CASSLRQTEGYTF.

The chain uses TRBV30 and TRBJ2-7, with 7 bases that match TRBD1. After removal of 8 bases from V and 3 bases from J, the junction contained 7 bases not matched to a gene. Germline assignment: CDR1 GTSNPN and CDR2 SVGIG (reference sequence). There are 12 residues in the CDR3. CDR3 sequence reads: CAGRDSFYEQYF. The CDR3 coding sequence is TGTGCCGGCCGGGACAGCTTCTACGAGCAGTACTTC.

The chain carries TRBV27 and TRBJ1-1; weak D call: TRBD1 (6 bases). V dropped 6 bases and J dropped 0 bases, with 11 bases sitting between them. Per the germline V gene, CDR1 is MNHEY and CDR2 is SMNVEV (reference sequence). The length of the CDR3 is 14 residues. CDR3 DNA: TGTGCCAGCAGCTTCCAGGGGATGAACACTGAAGCTTTCTTT. It yields the protein CASSFQGMNTEAFF.

The genes are TRBV29-1 and TRBJ2-6; no firm D call. This CDR3 has 13 residues. Trimming shortened V by 2 bases and J by 0 bases, and 2 bases separated the two germline ends. Germline CDR1 SQVTM, CDR2 ANQGSEA. Here the CDR3 reads CSVELSGANVLTF. CDR3 in DNA: TGCAGCGTTGAACTCTCTGGGGCCAACGTCCTGACTTTC.

The chain joins TRBV2 to TRBJ1-1; the D gene is possibly TRBD1 (5 bases). Germline values: CDR1 SNHLY, CDR2 FYNNEI. The CDR3 length is 13 residues. V shed 3 bases and J shed 6 bases, with 11 bases lying between them. The CDR3 loop reads CASSDGDGPEAFF. CDR3 nucleotide sequence: TGTGCCAGCAGTGATGGGGACGGGCCTGAAGCTTTCTTT.

The rearrangement joins TRBV6-6 to TRBJ2-7; D unresolved. The ends were cut back, 6 bases at V and 5 bases at J, with 11 bases in the middle. The V gene's germline CDR1 is MNHNY and CDR2 SVGAGI (reference sequence). CDR3 length: 12 amino acids. CDR3 residues: CASSTDSDEQYF. Here the CDR3 DNA reads TGTGCCAGCAGCACCGACTCTGACGAGCAGTACTTC.

V usage is TRBV2 and J usage is TRBJ1-5, with 12 bases identical to TRBD1. The germline V gene encodes CDR1 SNHLY and CDR2 FYNNEI. After removal of 4 bases from V and 9 bases from J, the junction contained 7 bases not matched to a gene. This CDR3 spans 15 amino acids. This CDR3 reads CASSAGQGALRPQHF. The DNA for the CDR3 is TGTGCCAGCAGTGCGGGACAGGGGGCCCTTCGGCCCCAGCATTTT.

The chain carries TRBV6-1 and TRBJ2-7, with D maybe TRBD2 (7 bases). Germline V lookup: CDR1 MNHNS, CDR2 SASEGT. V shed 2 bases and J shed 2 bases, with 16 bases lying between them. The CDR3 runs 16 residues. The CDR3: CASSETMGRGAYEQYF. CDR3 DNA: TGTGCCAGCAGTGAAACCATGGGGAGGGGGGCCTACGAGCAGTACTTC.

The rearrangement uses TRBV5-1 and TRBJ1-4, with TRBD1 matching over 7 bases. Looked up from germline, CDR1 is SGHRS and CDR2 is YFSETQ. The J segment lost 2 bases and the V segment lost 0 bases, leaving 1 base of the junction unmatched. The CDR3 consists of 15 residues. CDR3 residues: CASSLAGQTNEKLFF. As DNA, the CDR3 is TGCGCCAGCAGCTTGGCGGGACAGACTAATGAAAAACTGTTTTTT.

The chain recombines TRBV27 with TRBJ1-1; D call uncertain. Germline V CDR1 and CDR2: MNHEY, SMNVEV (reference sequence). CDR3 length: 14 amino acids. The V gene lost 0 bases and the J gene lost 1 base, with 6 bases spanning the gap. The CDR3 nucleotides read TGTGCCAGCAGTTTATCACGCGGGAACACTGAAGCTTTCTTT. Protein product: CASSLSRGNTEAFF.

Points on this clone: At one end the junction does not follow the germline gene, possibly because of a read error. The rearrangement links TRBV2 to TRBJ2-7; TRBD1 might be the D (6 bases). Looked up from germline, CDR1 is SNHLY and CDR2 is FYNNEI. The CDR3 contains 13 residues. CDR3 in amino acids: CASREGQLYEQYF. The CDR3 DNA is TGTGCCAGCAGGGAAGGACAGCTCTACGAGCAGTACTTC. The full variable domain, with the rest looked up from reference TRBV2 and TRBJ2-7, is EPEVTQTPSHQVTQMGQEVILRCVPISNHLYFYWYRQILGQKVEFLVSFYNNEISEKSEIFDDQFSVERPDGSNFTLKIRSTKLEDSAMYFCASREGQLYEQYFGPGTRLTVT.

This sequence joins TRBV24-1 and TRBJ2-6, with D unresolved. The V gene lost 5 bases and the J gene lost 0 bases, with 10 bases spanning the gap. Germline V gene lookup returns CDR1 KGHDR and CDR2 SFDVKD. The CDR3 covers 16 residues. CDR3 in amino acids: CATSGSGDSGANVLTF. CDR3 sequence (DNA): TGTGCCACCAGTGGATCTGGGGACTCTGGGGCCAACGTCCTGACTTTC.

The CDR3 region is CASSLSGSYEQYF. CDR3 in DNA: TGTGCCAGCAGTTTATCAGGGTCCTACGAGCAGTACTTC. The chain joins TRBV27 to TRBJ2-7, with D hard to call. In germline, CDR1 is MNHEY, CDR2 SMNVEV (reference sequence). CDR3 length: 13 residues. Trimming cost V 0 bases and J 1 base, with 4 bases left between them.